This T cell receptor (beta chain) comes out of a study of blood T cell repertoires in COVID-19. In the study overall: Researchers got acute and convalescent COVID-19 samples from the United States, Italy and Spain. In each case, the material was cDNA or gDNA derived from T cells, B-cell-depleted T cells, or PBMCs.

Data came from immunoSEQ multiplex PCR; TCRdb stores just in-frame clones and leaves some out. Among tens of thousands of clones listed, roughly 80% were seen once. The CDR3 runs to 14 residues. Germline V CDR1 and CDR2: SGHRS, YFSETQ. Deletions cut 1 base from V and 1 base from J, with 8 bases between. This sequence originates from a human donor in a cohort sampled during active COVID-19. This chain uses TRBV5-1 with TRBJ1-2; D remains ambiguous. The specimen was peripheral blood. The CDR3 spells CASSLLPGNYGYTF. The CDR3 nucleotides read TGCGCCAGCAGCTTGTTGCCGGGTAACTATGGCTACACCTTC.